The rows below give T cell receptor beta chains drawn from one sample of a study of long-term antiretroviral therapy in people with HIV. The data were produced by immunoSEQ multiplex PCR, yet TCRdb's version contains in-frame clones alone and is incomplete. The data show tens of thousands of clones, roughly three quarters seen once. Source: unsorted PBMCs, taken 1.1 years before starting antiretroviral therapy. These receptors originate from a woman aged 40-49 years with HIV. Both conserved end residues are part of each CDR3. The D gene is left open where the match is weak. Only part of the rows carry a size: once, few, many, or a class if the clone is expanded.

j_call d_call v_call clone_size cdr3_nt cdr3_aa
TRBJ1-1 TRBD1 TRBV19 once TGTGCCAGCGCCCAGGACAGGGCTGGCACTGAAGCTTTCTTT CASAQDRAGTEAFF
TRBJ1-4 TRBD1 TRBV19 NA TGTGCCAGTAGTATAGGGGGACAGGTCTCCGAAAAACTGTTTTTT CASSIGGQVSEKLFF
TRBJ2-3 NA TRBV27 NA TGTGCCAGCAGCTCCTACTGGGGGTCAGATACGCAGTATTTT CASSSYWGSDTQYF
TRBJ1-1 NA TRBV5-1 NA TGCGCCAGCAGCTGGGGAGTAGACCTCATGAACACTGAAGCTTTCTTT CASSWGVDLMNTEAFF
TRBJ1-6 NA TRBV15 NA TGTGCCACCAGCAGAGAAGGGGCCAGTAATTCACCCCTCCACTTT CATSREGASNSPLHF
TRBJ2-7 NA TRBV4-3 NA TGCGCCAGCAGCCAAGAACAGCTTGGGTTCTCCTACGAGCAGTACTTC CASSQEQLGFSYEQYF
TRBJ2-5 TRBD2 TRBV6-5 NA TGTGCCAGCAGTAACGGGGGGGTGGAGGCCCAGTACTTC CASSNGGVEAQYF
TRBJ2-1 TRBD1 TRBV7-6 NA TGTGCCAGCAGCTCGACGACAGGGGTAAGCGAGCAGTTCTTC CASSSTTGVSEQFF
TRBJ2-1 NA TRBV5-1 NA TGCGCCAGCAGCTTGGTGGCAGGCTCGGGCTACAATGAGCAGTTCTTC CASSLVAGSGYNEQFF
TRBJ2-5 NA TRBV11-3 NA TGTGCCAGCAGCTTAGGGGGGGGCAGTAAAGAGACCCAGTACTTC CASSLGGGSKETQYF
TRBJ2-1 NA TRBV5-1 NA TGCGCCAGCAGCACATTAAGAGGGAATGAGCAGTTCTTC CASSTLRGNEQFF
TRBJ1-1 NA TRBV7-2 NA TGTGCCAGCAGCTTAGCGGAGGGAACTGAAGCTTTCTTT CASSLAEGTEAFF
TRBJ2-6 TRBD2 TRBV5-1 NA TGCGCCAGCAGCTTCGATCTAGCGGGAGGTGGGGCCAACGTCCTGACTTTC CASSFDLAGGGANVLTF
TRBJ1-1 NA TRBV10-2 NA TGCGCCAGTACCGGGACGAGAACTGAAGCTTTCTTT CASTGTRTEAFF
TRBJ1-2 NA TRBV5-1 NA TGCGCCAGCAGCGAGGACAGCTATGGCTACACCTTC CASSEDSYGYTF
TRBJ2-7 NA TRBV7-2 few TGTGCCAGCAGCTCTATCGCCTACGAGCAGTACTTC CASSSIAYEQYF
TRBJ1-4 NA TRBV5-1 NA TGCGCCAGCAGTTCCAGGGGCGACAATGAAAAACTGTTTTTT CASSSRGDNEKLFF
TRBJ1-2 NA TRBV30 NA TGTGCCTGGAGCCGGGCCTCAGCTAACTATGGCTACACCTTC CAWSRASANYGYTF
TRBJ1-4 NA TRBV19 NA TGTGCCAGTAGTATCAGGGGAGTTGGGGAAAAACTGTTTTTT CASSIRGVGEKLFF
TRBJ2-7 TRBD1 TRBV4-3 NA TGCGCCAGCAGCCCAGGGACAGGGATGAGCTCCTACGAGCAGTACTTC CASSPGTGMSSYEQYF
TRBJ1-2 TRBD1 TRBV5-1 NA TGCGCCAGCAGCTGGGGACAGAGCTATGGCTACACCTTC CASSWGQSYGYTF
TRBJ2-7 NA TRBV30 NA TGTGCCTGGAGTCCGACTAGCTACGAGCAGTACTTC CAWSPTSYEQYF
TRBJ2-1 TRBD1 TRBV5-4 NA TGTGCCAGCAGCTTGGTTCGGGACAGCCTTGCTTGGTACAATGAGCAGTTCTTC CASSLVRDSLAWYNEQFF
TRBJ1-5 NA TRBV4-1 once TGCGCCAGCAGCCAAGCAAGGGACACTCCCCAGCATTTT CASSQARDTPQHF
TRBJ2-7 NA TRBV2 NA TGTGCCAGCAGTGAACAGGGGGCGACTAGCCACGAGCAGTACTTC CASSEQGATSHEQYF
TRBJ2-7 NA TRBV27 once TGTGCCACGAGAAACAGGGCGGGTGGCGAGCAGTACTTC CATRNRAGGEQYF
TRBJ1-4 TRBD1 TRBV6-1 NA TGTGCCAGCAGTGGACAGGGATGGGATGAAAAACTGTTTTTT CASSGQGWDEKLFF
TRBJ1-5 NA TRBV11-2 few TGTGCCAGCAGCTTAGACAGGATAGGACAGCCCCAGCATTTT CASSLDRIGQPQHF
TRBJ2-6 NA TRBV10-3 NA TGTGCCATCAGTGAGTCGGCAGGGGCCGGGGCCAACGTCCTGACTTTC CAISESAGAGANVLTF
TRBJ2-3 TRBD2 TRBV11-3 NA TGTGCCAGCAGCTTAGTTTCTAGCGGGAGTGCAGATACGCAGTATTTT CASSLVSSGSADTQYF
TRBJ2-1 NA TRBV5-6 NA TGTGCCAGCAGCTTGGTTGAGGATGAGCAGTTCTTC CASSLVEDEQFF
TRBJ1-5 TRBD1 TRBV11-1 NA TGTGCCAGCAGCGGCGGGACAGGGACCAATCAGCCCCAGCATTTT CASSGGTGTNQPQHF
TRBJ2-2 TRBD2 TRBV7-2 NA TGTGCCAGCAGAGAGACTAGCGGGGGGGGTACCGGGGAGCTGTTTTTT CASRETSGGGTGELFF
TRBJ2-1 NA TRBV9 NA TGTGCCAGCAGCGTTTGGGGCGGTGAGCAGTTCTTC CASSVWGGEQFF
TRBJ2-2 TRBD1 TRBV7-6 NA TGTGCCAGCAGCTCACCGGGACAGGGATCGAACACCGGGGAGCTGTTTTTT CASSSPGQGSNTGELFF
TRBJ2-1 TRBD1 TRBV19 NA TGTGCCAGTAGTATTGGGTCAGGGGGTACGACTGAGCAGTTCTTC CASSIGSGGTTEQFF
TRBJ2-3 NA TRBV7-6 NA TGTGCCAGCAGCTTAGGGAGGGGCTCAGATACGCAGTATTTT CASSLGRGSDTQYF
TRBJ2-1 NA TRBV29-1 NA TGCAGCGTTGTCTTACCTGTTCAGGGTGAGCAGTTCTTC CSVVLPVQGEQFF
TRBJ2-7 TRBD1 TRBV5-1 NA TGCGCCAGCCATGGACAGGGAACCTACGAGCAGTACTTC CASHGQGTYEQYF
TRBJ1-2 NA TRBV18 NA TGTGCCAGCTCACCTTCTCCGGACGGGACCAACTATGGCTACACCTTC CASSPSPDGTNYGYTF
TRBJ2-1 NA TRBV5-6 NA TGTGCCAGCAGCTTGGGTAGTGAGCAGTTCTTC CASSLGSEQFF
TRBJ1-2 NA TRBV19 NA TGTGCCAGTAGTCTGCCGGTTGGGAGCCAAACTTATGGCTACACCTTC CASSLPVGSQTYGYTF
TRBJ1-4 NA TRBV6-1 NA TGTGCCAGCAGTGAGCCTGGGTGGTTTGAAAAACTGTTTTTT CASSEPGWFEKLFF
TRBJ1-1 NA TRBV6-1 NA TGTGCCAGCAGTGAAGTGCGGGGGAACACTGAAGCTTTCTTT CASSEVRGNTEAFF
TRBJ1-5 NA TRBV5-1 NA TGCGCCAGCAGCTTGGCCGGGCAGGTGGGTCAGCCCCAGCATTTT CASSLAGQVGQPQHF
TRBJ1-4 TRBD1 TRBV7-2 NA TGTGCCAGCAGCTTTGGGGGACAGGGTAATGAAAAACTGTTTTTT CASSFGGQGNEKLFF
TRBJ1-1 NA TRBV30 NA TGTGCCTGGAGCCCCCGGCCGGGGGAAGCTTTCTTT CAWSPRPGEAFF
TRBJ2-1 NA TRBV10-3 once TGTGCCATCAGTGATGGTGGAAACAATGAGCAGTTCTTC CAISDGGNNEQFF
TRBJ2-1 NA TRBV7-2 NA TGTGCCAGCAGCCCGTGGGGCGGGGACTACAATGAGCAGTTCTTC CASSPWGGDYNEQFF
TRBJ2-2 TRBD2 TRBV14 NA TGTGCCAGCAGCCGGGTAGCGGGACCCACCGGGGAGCTGTTTTTT CASSRVAGPTGELFF
TRBJ1-1 NA TRBV5-1 large TGCGCCAGCAGCTTCGGGGCCGCTGAAGCTTTCTTT CASSFGAAEAFF
TRBJ1-2 NA TRBV5-6 few TGTGCCAGCAGCCCACCCCGGGAGGTCAACTATGGCTACACCTTC CASSPPREVNYGYTF
TRBJ1-5 TRBD1 TRBV2 few TGTGCCAGCAGTGAAGCAAGGGGGCAACAGCCCCAGCATTTT CASSEARGQQPQHF